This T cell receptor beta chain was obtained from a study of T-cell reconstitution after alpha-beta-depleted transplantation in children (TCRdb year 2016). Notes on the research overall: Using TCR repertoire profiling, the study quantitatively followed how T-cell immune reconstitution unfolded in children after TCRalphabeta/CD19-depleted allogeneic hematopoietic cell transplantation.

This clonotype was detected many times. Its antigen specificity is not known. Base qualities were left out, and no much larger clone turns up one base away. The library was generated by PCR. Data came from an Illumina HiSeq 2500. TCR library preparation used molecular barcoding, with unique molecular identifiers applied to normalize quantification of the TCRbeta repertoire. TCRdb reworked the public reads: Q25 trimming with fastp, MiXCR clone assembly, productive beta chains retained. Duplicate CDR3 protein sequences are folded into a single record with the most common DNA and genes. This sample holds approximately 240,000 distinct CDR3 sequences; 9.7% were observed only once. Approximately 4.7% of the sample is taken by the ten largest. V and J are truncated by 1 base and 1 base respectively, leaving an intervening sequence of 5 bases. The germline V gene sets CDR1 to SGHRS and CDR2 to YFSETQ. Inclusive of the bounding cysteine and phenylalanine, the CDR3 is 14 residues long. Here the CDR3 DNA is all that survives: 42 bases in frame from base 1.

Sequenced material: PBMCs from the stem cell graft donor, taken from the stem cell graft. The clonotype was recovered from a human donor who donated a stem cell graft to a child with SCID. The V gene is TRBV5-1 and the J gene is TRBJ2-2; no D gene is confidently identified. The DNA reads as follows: TGCGCCAGCAGCTTGCCTGGGAACACCGGGGAGCTGTTTTTT. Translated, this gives CASSLPGNTGELFF. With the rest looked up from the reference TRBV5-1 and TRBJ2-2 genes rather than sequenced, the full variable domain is KAGVTQTPRYLIKTRGQQVTLSCSPISGHRSVSWYQQTPGQGLQFLFEYFSETQRNKGNFPGRFSGRQFSNSRSEMNVSTLELGDSALYLCASSLPGNTGELFFGEGSRLTVL.